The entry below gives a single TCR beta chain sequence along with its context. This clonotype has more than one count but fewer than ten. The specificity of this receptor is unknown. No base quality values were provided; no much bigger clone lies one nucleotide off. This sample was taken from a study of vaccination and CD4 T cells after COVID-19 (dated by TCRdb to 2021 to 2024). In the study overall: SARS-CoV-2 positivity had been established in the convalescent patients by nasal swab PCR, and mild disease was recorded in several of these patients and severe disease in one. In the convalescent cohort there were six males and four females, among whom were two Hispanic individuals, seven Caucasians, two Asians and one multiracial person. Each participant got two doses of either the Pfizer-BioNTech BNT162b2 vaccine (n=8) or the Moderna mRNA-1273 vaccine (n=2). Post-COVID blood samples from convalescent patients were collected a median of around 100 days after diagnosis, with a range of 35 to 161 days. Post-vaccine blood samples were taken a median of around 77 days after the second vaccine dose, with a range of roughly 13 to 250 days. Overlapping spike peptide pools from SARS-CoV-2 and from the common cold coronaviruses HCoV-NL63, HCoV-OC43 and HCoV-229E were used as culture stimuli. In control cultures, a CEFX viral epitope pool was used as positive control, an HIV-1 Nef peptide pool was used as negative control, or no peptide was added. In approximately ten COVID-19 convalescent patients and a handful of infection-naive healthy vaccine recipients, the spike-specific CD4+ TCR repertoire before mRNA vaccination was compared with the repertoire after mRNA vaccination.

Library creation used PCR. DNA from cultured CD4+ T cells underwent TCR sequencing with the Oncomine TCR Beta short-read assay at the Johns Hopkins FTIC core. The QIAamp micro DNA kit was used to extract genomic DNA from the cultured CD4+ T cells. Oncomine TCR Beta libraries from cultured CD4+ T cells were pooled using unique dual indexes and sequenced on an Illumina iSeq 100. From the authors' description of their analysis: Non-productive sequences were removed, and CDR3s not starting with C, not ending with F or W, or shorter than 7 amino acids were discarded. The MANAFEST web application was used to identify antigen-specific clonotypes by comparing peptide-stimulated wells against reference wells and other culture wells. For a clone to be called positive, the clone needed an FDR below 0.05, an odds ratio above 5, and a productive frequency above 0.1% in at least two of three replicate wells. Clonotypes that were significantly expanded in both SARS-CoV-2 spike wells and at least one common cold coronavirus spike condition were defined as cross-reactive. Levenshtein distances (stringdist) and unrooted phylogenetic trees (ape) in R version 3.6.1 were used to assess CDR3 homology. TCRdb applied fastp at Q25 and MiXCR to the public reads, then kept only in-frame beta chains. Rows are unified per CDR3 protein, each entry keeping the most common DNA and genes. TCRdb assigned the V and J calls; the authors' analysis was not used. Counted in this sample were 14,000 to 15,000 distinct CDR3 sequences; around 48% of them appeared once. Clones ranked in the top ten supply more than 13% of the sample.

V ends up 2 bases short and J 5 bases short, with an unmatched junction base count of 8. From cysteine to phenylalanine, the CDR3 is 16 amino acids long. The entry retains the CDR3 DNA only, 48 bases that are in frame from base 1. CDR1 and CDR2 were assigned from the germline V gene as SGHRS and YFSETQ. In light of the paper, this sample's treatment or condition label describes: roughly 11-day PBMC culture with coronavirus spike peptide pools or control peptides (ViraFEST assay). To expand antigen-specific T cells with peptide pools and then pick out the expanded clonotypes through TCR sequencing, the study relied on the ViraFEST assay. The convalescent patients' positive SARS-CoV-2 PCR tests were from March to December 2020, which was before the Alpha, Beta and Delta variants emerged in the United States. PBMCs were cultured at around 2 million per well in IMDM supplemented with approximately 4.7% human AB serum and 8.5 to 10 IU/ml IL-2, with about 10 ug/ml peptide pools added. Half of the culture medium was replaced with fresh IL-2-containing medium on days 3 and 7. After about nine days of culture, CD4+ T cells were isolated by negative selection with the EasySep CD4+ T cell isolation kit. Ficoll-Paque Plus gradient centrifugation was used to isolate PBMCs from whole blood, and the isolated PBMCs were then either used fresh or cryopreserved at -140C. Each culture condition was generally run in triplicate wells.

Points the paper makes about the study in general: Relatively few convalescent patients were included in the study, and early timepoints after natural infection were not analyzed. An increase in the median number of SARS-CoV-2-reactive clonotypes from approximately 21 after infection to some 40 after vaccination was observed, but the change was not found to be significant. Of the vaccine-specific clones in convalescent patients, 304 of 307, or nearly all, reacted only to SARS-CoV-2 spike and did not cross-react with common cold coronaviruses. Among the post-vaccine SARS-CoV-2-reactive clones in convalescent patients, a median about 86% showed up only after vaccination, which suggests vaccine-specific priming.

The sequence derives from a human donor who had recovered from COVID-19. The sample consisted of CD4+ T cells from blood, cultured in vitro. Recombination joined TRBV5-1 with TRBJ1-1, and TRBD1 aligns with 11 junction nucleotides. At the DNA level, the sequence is TGCGCCAGCAGCTTACCGGGACAGGGGGTTGTAACTGAAGCTTTCTTT. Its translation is CASSLPGQGVVTEAFF.